This TCR beta chain was observed in a study of monozygotic twins with inflammatory bowel disease. Researchers put TCRalpha and TCRbeta cDNA through two nested PCRs lasting about 17 and 10 cycles. TCRdb re-called the 5' RACE reads; one entry per CDR3 protein, DNA not given. The ten top clones account for just over 2.5%, within a sample of about 380,000 distinct CDR3 sequences. Concerning this clonotype itself: The target antigen is unknown.

Study conclusions and caveats: Among the T cells, different subtypes could not be distinguished.

The sample consisted of blood. This TCR derives from a human donor with ulcerative colitis or Crohn's disease, or a healthy co-twin of an affected twin (not recorded which).

The CDR3 here is CASSWDREAFF. The chain uses TRBV7-9 and TRBJ1-1; there is no DNA to check the TCRdb D call of TRBD1. Germline CDR1 and CDR2: SEHNR and FQNEAQ (reference sequence). The length of the CDR3 is 11 residues. The full variable domain, in which reference TRBV7-9 and TRBJ1-1 provide the parts outside the CDR3, is DTGVSQNPRHKITKRGQNVTFRCDPISEHNRLYWYRQTLGQGPEFLTYFQNEAQLEKSRLLSDRFSAERPKGSFSTLEIQRTEQGDSAMYLCASSWDREAFFGQGTRLTVV.